This T cell receptor beta chain originates from a study of chemoradiotherapy in HPV16-positive cancers. General study points: Functional assays defining HPV-specific T cells used only a couple of HPV16-positive patients. During treatment, candidate HPV-specific clones and E7-related motifs expanded in tumor. Better recurrence-free survival went with HPV-responsive T-cell expansion in HPV16-positive patients.

As concerns this clone: The antigen is unknown.

CDR1 is SGHAT, CDR2 FQDESV, per germline (reference sequence). V shed 5 bases and J 4 bases; nucleotides not matched to a gene: 11. The CDR3 runs 16 residues. Method: immunoSEQ multiplex PCR; TCRdb's copy keeps in-frame clones and lacks some. Among 680 or so clones listed, 89% were seen once. The sequence derives from a human donor with HPV-associated anogenital cancer. Source: tumor tissue, taken from a patient who underwent chemoradiotherapy. V is TRBV11-1 and J is TRBJ2-7, with 10 positions matching TRBD2. In DNA form, the CDR3 reads TGTGCCAGCAGCCAGAGGGGGTCTAGCGGGAGATACGAGCAGTACTTC. Protein sequence: CASSQRGSSGRYEQYF.